Given below is one T cell receptor beta chain in context. This record belongs to a study of control samples from healthy donors and cancer patients. Per the germline V gene, CDR1 is KGHSH and CDR2 is LQKENI. V dropped 0 bases and J dropped 4; count of bases not matched to a gene: 5. The CDR3 runs 15 residues. Measured with immunoSEQ multiplex PCR; TCRdb has only the in-frame clones, and not every one. The data show about 130,000 clones, with 85% to 95% seen just once and around 7.9% held by the top ten. The clonotype originates from a man in his late teens or twenties in good health. The sequencing sample was made of blood. V and J are TRBV18 and TRBJ1-2, with 7 bases aligning to TRBD1. CDR3 in amino acids: CASSPPHRGLYGYTF. In DNA, the CDR3 is TGTGCCAGCTCACCACCCCACAGGGGCCTCTATGGCTACACCTTC.